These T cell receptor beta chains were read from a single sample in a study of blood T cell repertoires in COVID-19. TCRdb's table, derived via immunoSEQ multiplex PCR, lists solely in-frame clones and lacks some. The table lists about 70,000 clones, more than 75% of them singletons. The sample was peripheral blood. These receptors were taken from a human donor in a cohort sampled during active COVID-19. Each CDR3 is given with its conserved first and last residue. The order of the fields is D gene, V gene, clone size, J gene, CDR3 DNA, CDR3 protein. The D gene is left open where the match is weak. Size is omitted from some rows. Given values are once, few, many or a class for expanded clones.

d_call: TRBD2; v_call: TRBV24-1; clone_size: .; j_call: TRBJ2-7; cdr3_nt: TGTGCAACCAGTCCGACTAGCGGGGGGTACGAGCAGTACTTC; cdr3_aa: CATSPTSGGYEQYF
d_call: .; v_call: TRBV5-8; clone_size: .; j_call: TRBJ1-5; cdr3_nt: TGTGCCAGCAGCACAAAACAGGGTTTAGGTCAGCCCCAGCATTTT; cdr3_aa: CASSTKQGLGQPQHF
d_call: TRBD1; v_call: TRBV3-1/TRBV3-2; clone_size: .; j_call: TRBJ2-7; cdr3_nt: TGTGCCAGCAGCCAAGATCGGACAGGGGCCGGCGAGCAGTACTTC; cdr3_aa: CASSQDRTGAGEQYF
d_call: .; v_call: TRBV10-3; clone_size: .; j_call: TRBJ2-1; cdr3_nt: TGTGCCTCAGGGGAGGGTCCTTCCTACAATGAGCAGTTCTTC; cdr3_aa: CASGEGPSYNEQFF
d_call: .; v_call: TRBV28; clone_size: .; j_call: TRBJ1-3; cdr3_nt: TGTGCCAGCAGTTCTGGACAGATCTCTGGAAACACCATATATTTT; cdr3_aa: CASSSGQISGNTIYF
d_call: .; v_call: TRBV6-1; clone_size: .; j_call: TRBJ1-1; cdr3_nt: TGTGCCAGCAGTGAAAGGAGTTCGGGATCTTCTGAAGCTTTCTTT; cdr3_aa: CASSERSSGSSEAFF
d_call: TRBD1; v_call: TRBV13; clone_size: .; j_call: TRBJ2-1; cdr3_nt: TGTGCCAGCGCCGGGACAGGGGGCTATGAGCAGTTCTTC; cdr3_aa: CASAGTGGYEQFF
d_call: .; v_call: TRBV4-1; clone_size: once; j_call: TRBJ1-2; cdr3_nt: TGCGCCAGCAGCCAAGACAGGGGAGCTAACTATGGCTACACCTTC; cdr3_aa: CASSQDRGANYGYTF
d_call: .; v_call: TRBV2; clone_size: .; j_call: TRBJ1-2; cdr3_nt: TGTGCCAGCAGTGACAGACAGGTCTATGGCTACACCTTC; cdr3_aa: CASSDRQVYGYTF
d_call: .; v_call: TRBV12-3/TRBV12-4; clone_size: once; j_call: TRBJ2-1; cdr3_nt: TGTGCCAGCAGTCGCAATGAGCAGTTCTTC; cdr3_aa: CASSRNEQFF
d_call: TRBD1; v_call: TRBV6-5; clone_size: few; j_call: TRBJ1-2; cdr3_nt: TGTGCCAGCAGTTACATCCAGGGGGGCGGTGGCTACACCTTC; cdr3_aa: CASSYIQGGGGYTF
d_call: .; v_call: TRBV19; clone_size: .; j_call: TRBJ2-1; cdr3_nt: TGTGCCAGTAGTTCAGGGCACTCCTACAATGAGCAGTTCTTC; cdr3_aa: CASSSGHSYNEQFF
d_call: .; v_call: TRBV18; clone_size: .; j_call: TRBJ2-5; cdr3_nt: TGTGCCAGCTCACCGGAGATCCCAGAGACCCAGTACTTC; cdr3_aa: CASSPEIPETQYF
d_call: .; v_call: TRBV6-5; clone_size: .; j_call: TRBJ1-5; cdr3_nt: TGTGCCAGCAGGAATTTCGGGGGTGGCAATCAGCCCCAGCATTTT; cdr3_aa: CASRNFGGGNQPQHF
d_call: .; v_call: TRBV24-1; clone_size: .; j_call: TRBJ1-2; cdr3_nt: TGTGCCACCAGTCACGCGGGGGCTAACTATGGCTACACCTTC; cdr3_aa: CATSHAGANYGYTF
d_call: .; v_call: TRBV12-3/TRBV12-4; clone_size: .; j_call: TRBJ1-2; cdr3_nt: TGTGCCAGCAGGGCCGTAGGGGTCTATGGCTACACCTTC; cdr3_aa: CASRAVGVYGYTF
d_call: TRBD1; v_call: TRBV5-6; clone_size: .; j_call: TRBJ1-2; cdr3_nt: TGTGCCAGCAGCTACAGGGGCTATGGCTACACCTTC; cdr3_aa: CASSYRGYGYTF
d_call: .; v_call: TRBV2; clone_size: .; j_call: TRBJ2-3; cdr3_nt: TGTGCCAGCAGTATGCGACTGGAAACAGATACGCAGTATTTT; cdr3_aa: CASSMRLETDTQYF
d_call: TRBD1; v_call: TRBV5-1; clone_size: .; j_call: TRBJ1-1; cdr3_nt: TGCGCCAGCAGCGTCACTGACAGGGTACCTGAAGCTTTCTTT; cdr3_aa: CASSVTDRVPEAFF
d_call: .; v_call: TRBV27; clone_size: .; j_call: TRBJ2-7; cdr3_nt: TGTGCCAGCAGTTCCCTAATGTCGACTATCCCCTACGAGCAGTACTTC; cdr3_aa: CASSSLMSTIPYEQYF
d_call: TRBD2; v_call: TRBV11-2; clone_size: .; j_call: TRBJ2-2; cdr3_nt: TGTGCCAGCAGCCCCCGACTAGCGGGACAACCCGTAATGGGCGGGGAGCTGTTTTTT; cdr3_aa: CASSPRLAGQPVMGGELFF
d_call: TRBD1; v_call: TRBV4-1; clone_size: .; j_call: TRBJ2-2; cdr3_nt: TGCGCCAGCAGCCCAGGACAGGGTCAGGGGACCGGGGAGCTGTTTTTT; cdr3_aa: CASSPGQGQGTGELFF
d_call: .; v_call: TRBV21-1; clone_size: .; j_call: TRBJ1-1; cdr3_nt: TGTGCCAGCAGCGGGGGGGTCGGTGAAGCTTTCTTT; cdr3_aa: CASSGGVGEAFF
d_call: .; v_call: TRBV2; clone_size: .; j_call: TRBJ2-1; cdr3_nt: TGTGCCAGCAATCGGTGGGCTACGAACAATGAGCAGTTCTTC; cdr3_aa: CASNRWATNNEQFF
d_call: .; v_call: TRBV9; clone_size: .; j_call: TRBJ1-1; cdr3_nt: TGTGCCAGCACCCAGACGGAACAGGCGAACACTGAAGCTTTCTTT; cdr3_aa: CASTQTEQANTEAFF
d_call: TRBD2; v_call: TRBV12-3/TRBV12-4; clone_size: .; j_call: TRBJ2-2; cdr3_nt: TGTGCTGGGGGGGAGGAAAGTACCGGGGAGCTGTTTTTT; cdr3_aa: CAGGEESTGELFF
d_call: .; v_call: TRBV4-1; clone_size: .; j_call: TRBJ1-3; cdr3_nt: TGCGCCAGCAGCCAAGCAGGGGCTGGAAACACCATATATTTT; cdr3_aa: CASSQAGAGNTIYF
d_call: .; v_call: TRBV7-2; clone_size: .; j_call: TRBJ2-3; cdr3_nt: TGTGCCAGCAGCTCCCCGTGGAGAGATACGCAGTATTTT; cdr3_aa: CASSSPWRDTQYF
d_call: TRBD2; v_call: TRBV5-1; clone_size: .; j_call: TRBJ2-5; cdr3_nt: TGCGCCAGCAGTACGGGGGGTCAAGAGACCCAGTACTTC; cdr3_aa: CASSTGGQETQYF
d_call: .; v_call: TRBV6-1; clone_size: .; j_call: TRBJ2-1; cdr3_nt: TGTGCCAGCAGTGCTGTCAGGGGGGATCTCACCTACAATGAGCAGTTCTTC; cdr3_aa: CASSAVRGDLTYNEQFF
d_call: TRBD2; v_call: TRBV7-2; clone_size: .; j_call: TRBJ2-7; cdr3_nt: TGTGCCAGCAGTTTCAGACTAGCGACTTACGAGCAGTACTTC; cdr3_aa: CASSFRLATYEQYF
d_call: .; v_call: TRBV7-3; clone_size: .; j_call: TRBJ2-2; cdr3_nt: TGTGCCAGCAGCTTAACGGGCCCCTCAACCGGGGAGCTGTTTTTT; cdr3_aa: CASSLTGPSTGELFF
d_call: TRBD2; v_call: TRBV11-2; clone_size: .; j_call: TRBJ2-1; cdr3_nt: TGTGCCAGCAGCCCCCGAGAGCGGGGCTACAATGAGCAGTTCTTC; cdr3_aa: CASSPRERGYNEQFF
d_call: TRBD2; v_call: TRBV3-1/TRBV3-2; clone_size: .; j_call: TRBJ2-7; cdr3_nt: TGTGCCAGCAGCCAAGACAGCGGGAGGGCCTACGAGCAGTACTTC; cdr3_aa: CASSQDSGRAYEQYF
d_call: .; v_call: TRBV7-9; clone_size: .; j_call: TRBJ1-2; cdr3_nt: TGTGCCAGCCGACGTTTTGAAGGGAGGGCCGGCTACACCTTC; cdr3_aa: CASRRFEGRAGYTF
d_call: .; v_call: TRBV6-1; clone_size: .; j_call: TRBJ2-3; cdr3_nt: TGTGCCAGCAGTGAAAGGGGGAGGGACACAGATACGCAGTATTTT; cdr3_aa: CASSERGRDTDTQYF
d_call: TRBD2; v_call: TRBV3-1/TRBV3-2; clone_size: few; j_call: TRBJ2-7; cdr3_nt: TGTGCCAGCAGCCCCTCTGGTAGCGGGAGGGCCTACGAGCAGTACTTC; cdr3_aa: CASSPSGSGRAYEQYF
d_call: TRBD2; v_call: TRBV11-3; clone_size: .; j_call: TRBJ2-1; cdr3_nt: TGTGCCAGCAGCCGGCGGGGGGCTAGCGACTACAATGAGCAGTTCTTC; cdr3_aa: CASSRRGASDYNEQFF
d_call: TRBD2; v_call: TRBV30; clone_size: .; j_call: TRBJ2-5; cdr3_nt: TGTGCCTGGAGTGGGCGGGGGGGGGAGACCCAGTACTTC; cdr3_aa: CAWSGRGGETQYF
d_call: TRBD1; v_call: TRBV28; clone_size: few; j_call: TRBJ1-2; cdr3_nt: TGTGCCAGCAGTGCGTCCGGGACAGGCGACTATGGCTACACCTTC; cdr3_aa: CASSASGTGDYGYTF
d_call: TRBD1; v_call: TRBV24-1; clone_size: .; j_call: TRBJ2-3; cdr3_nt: TGTGCCACCAGTGATCCAGGGGGCTTTTCGGGAGATACGCAGTATTTT; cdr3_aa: CATSDPGGFSGDTQYF
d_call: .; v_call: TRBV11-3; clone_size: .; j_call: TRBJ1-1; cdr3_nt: TGTGCCAGCACCATCGGGGCGGGGGAGACGAACACTGAAGCTTTCTTT; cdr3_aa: CASTIGAGETNTEAFF
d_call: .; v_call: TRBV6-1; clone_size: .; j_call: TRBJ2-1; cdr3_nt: TGTGCCAGCAGTGAGGGGGCGGGTGACGTCTACAATGAGCAGTTCTTC; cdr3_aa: CASSEGAGDVYNEQFF
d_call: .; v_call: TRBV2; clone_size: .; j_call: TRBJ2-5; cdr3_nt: TGTGCCAGCAGCGAACAGGGTGGTCAGTACTTC; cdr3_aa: CASSEQGGQYF
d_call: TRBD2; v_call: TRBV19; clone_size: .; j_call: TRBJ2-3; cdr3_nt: TGTGCCAGTAGTATTCGGGGGGAGGGGAGGGTAGATACGCAGTATTTT; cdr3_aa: CASSIRGEGRVDTQYF
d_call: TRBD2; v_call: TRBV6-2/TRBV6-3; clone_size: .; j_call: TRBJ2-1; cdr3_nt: TGTGCCAGCAGTTACCAGCCCTTACTAGCGGGAGCTGGCAATGAGCAGTTCTTC; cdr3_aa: CASSYQPLLAGAGNEQFF
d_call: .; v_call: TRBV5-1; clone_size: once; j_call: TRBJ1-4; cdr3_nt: TGCGCCAGCAGCTTGGCCGGGGCAACTAATGAAAAACTGTTTTTT; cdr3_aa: CASSLAGATNEKLFF
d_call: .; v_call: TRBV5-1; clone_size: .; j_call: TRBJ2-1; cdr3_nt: TGCGCCAGCAGCTCTCAACCCGGGTACGTCTTCCACAATGAGCAGTTCTTC; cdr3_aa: CASSSQPGYVFHNEQFF
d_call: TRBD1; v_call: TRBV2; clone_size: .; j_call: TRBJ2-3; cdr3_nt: TGTGCCGGGCAGGGGGTTGGAGAGTTTAGGCAGTATTTT; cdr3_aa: CAGQGVGEFRQYF
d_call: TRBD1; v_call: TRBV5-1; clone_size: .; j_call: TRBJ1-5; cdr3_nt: TGCGCCAGCAGCCCCTCGGGACAGGATCAGCCCCAGCATTTT; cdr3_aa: CASSPSGQDQPQHF
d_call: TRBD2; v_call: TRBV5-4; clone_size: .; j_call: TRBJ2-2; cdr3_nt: TGTGCCAGCAGCGCCGGACTAGAGAGTCGCACCGGGGAGCTGTTTTTT; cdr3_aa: CASSAGLESRTGELFF
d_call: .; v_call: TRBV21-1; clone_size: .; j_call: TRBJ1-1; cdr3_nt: TGTGCCAGCCGGGACAGGGACACTGAAGCTTTCTTT; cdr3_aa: CASRDRDTEAFF
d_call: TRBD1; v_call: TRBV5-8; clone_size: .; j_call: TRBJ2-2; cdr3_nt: TGTGCCAGCAGCCTGGGCCGGACAGGGCGGACCGGGGAGCTGTTTTTT; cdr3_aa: CASSLGRTGRTGELFF